This TCR beta chain was sequenced during a study of human thymus T cells. Measured with immunoSEQ multiplex PCR; TCRdb has only the in-frame clones, and not every one. The sample carries under 70,000 clones, over 85% recorded once. The CDR3 spans 17 residues. The sample consisted of blood. This receptor was taken from a boy under three years old with a congenital heart defect but otherwise immunologically healthy. This chain connects TRBV21-1 to TRBJ1-5; the table's TRBD1 call for D was not verified on the DNA. TRBV21-1 is tagged as a pseudogene. The CDR3 DNA is TGTGCCAGCAGCAAAGCGCGTACAGGGGGCACTAATCAGCCCCAGCATTTT. Translating gives CASSKARTGGTNQPQHF.